Presented here are 7 T cell receptor beta chains from one specimen sequenced in a study of cytomegalovirus exposure and HLA in healthy donors. The PCR had 60 Vbeta and 13 Jbeta primers. TCRdb's table, derived via immunoSEQ multiplex PCR, lists solely in-frame clones and lacks some. The sample's table shows about 39,000 clones. Sequenced material: PBMCs. These receptors all stem from a woman aged 25 to 39 in good health and CMV-seropositive.

The chain links TRBV10-2 to TRBJ1-5, with D unresolved. The CDR3 spans 13 residues. V dropped 7 bases and J dropped 4 bases, with 11 bases sitting between them. CDR1 is WSHSY, CDR2 SAAADI, per germline. CDR3: CASKVGSNQPQHF. As DNA, the CDR3 is TGCGCCAGCAAAGTTGGGAGTAATCAGCCCCAGCATTTT.

The V and J genes are TRBV7-9 and TRBJ2-7, with D possibly matching TRBD2 (7 bases). Between the trimmed V and J ends, which lost 5 bases and 2 bases, there was a span of 16 bases. The germline gives CDR1 SEHNR, CDR2 FQNEAQ (reference sequence). The CDR3 contains 15 residues. CDR3: CASSPKGGGAYEQYF. CDR3 DNA sequence: TGTGCCAGCAGCCCAAAGGGAGGGGGGGCCTACGAGCAGTACTTC.

The V call is TRBV6-6, the J call TRBJ2-7; 9 bases agree with TRBD2. The trim removed 8 bases at V and 4 bases at J, leaving 6 bases unmatched. The CDR3 loop spans 13 amino acids. Germline V gene data show CDR1 as MNHNY and CDR2 as SVGAGI (reference sequence). CDR3 amino acids: CASRLAEKYEQYF. The DNA for the CDR3 is TGTGCCAGCCGACTAGCGGAAAAATACGAGCAGTACTTC.

The rearrangement uses TRBV10-3 and TRBJ1-2; 11 bases match TRBD1. V shed 4 bases, J shed 4 bases, and the junction held 2 bases outside the gene matches. Germline CDR1 and CDR2: ENHRY and SYGVKD. CDR3 length equals 14 residues. This CDR3 is CAISGTGGSYGYTF. The CDR3 coding sequence is TGTGCCATCAGTGGGACAGGGGGCTCCTATGGCTACACCTTC.

CDR3 nucleotide sequence: TGTGCCAGCAATAAGGCGGGGAAATCCTACGAGCAGTACTTC. This translates into CASNKAGKSYEQYF. This chain uses TRBV6-5 with TRBJ2-7, with a weak D call TRBD2 (6 bases). With 7 bases removed from V and 1 base from J, the gap between germline ends came to 14 bases. CDR3 length: 14 residues. Germline assignment: CDR1 MNHEY and CDR2 SVGAGI.

The chain links TRBV2 to TRBJ2-4; maybe TRBD1 (6 bases). The V and J ends lost 10 bases and 8 bases respectively, with 18 bases between them. Germline CDR1 SNHLY, CDR2 FYNNEI. CDR3 size: 13 residues. CDR3 bases: TGTGCCACCGCGTATGACAGGTTAGACATTCAGTACTTC. Amino acids: CATAYDRLDIQYF.

The chain recombines TRBV21-1 with TRBJ2-1; TRBD2, the D gene given by the table, was not confirmed from the DNA. TRBV21-1 is a known pseudogene. The CDR3 is made up of 12 amino acids. The CDR3, as DNA: TGTGCCAGGCGGGGGGCGCGAAATGAGCAGTTCTTC. This encodes CARRGARNEQFF.